These 2 T cell receptor beta chains were all obtained from the same sample, sequenced in a study of regulatory T cells in long-lasting Graves disease. Investigators prepared the TCR beta libraries by applying iRepertoire HTBI primers and Arm-PCR of CDR3 regions. TCRdb reprocessed the multiplex PCR reads via MiXCR and lists one record per CDR3 protein. The sample yields approximately 360,000 distinct CDR3 sequences, about 23% seen once. Stated time point: persistent/refractory GD, antithyroid drugs over 5 years with positive TRAb. Generation of the TCR library employed RNA extracted from PBMCs. Sequencing used peripheral blood mononuclear cells (PBMCs), obtained when the disease was refractory, from a patient treated with antithyroid drugs. These receptors were collected from a woman between 40 and 50 years old with Graves disease.

The sample holds many counts of this clonotype. The chain couples TRBV7-3 to TRBJ2-4, with no clear D. The V end was cut by 3 bases, the J end by 3 bases, with 12 bases between. CDR3 length: 15 amino acids. CDR1 and CDR2 from the germline V gene are SGHTA and FQGTGA. CDR3 residues: CASSFAQSGKNIQYF. The CDR3 DNA is TGTGCCAGCAGCTTCGCACAATCAGGCAAAAACATTCAGTACTTC.

V usage is TRBV20-1 and J usage is TRBJ2-1; TRBD2 is a possible D gene (5 bases). V was cut by 8 bases and J by 5 bases, with 13 bases left in between. Germline CDR1 DFQATT, CDR2 SNEGSKA (reference sequence). This CDR3 is 12 amino acids long. The CDR3 nucleotides read TGCAGTATGAGGGATCTGAACAATGAGCAGTTCTTC. Translating it yields CSMRDLNNEQFF.